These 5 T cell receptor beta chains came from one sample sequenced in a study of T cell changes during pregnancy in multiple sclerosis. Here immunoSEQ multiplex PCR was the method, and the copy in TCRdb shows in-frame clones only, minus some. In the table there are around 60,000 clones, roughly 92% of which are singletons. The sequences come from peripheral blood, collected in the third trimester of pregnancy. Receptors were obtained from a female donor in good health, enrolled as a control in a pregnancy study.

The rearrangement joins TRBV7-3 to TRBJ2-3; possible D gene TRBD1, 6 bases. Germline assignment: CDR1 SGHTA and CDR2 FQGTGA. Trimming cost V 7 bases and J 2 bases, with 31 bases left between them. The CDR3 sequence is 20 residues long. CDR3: CASTLFLGFRGPKITDTQYF. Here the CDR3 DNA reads TGTGCCAGCACCCTCTTCTTAGGGTTCAGGGGACCCAAAATCACAGATACGCAGTATTTT.

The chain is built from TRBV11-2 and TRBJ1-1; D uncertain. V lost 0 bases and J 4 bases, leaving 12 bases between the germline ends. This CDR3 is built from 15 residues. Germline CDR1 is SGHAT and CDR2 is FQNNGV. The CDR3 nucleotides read TGTGCCAGCAGCTTAGATCTAGGTGGCAGCACTGAAGCTTTCTTT. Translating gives CASSLDLGGSTEAFF.

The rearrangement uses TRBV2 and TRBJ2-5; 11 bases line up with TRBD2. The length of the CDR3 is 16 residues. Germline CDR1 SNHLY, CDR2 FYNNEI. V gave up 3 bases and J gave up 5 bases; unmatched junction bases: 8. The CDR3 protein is CASSDLAGGGAETQYF. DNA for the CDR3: TGTGCCAGCAGTGACTTAGCGGGAGGGGGGGCGGAGACCCAGTACTTC.

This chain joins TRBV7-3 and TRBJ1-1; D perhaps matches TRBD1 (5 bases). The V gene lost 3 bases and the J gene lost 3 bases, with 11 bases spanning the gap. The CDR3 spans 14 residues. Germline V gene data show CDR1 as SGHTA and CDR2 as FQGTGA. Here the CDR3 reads CASSFQGSDTEAFF. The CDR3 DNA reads TGTGCCAGCAGCTTCCAGGGCTCGGACACTGAAGCTTTCTTT.

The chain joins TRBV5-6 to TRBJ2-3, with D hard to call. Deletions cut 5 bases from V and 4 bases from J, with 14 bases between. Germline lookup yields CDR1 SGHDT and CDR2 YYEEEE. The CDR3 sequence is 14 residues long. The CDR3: CASSSQRLSDTQYF. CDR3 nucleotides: TGTGCCAGCAGTTCTCAACGACTCTCAGATACGCAGTATTTT.